The rows below give T cell receptor beta chains drawn from one sample of a study of CD8+CD57+ T cells in acquired aplastic anemia. TCRdb reanalysed the reads using MiXCR and keeps one entry per CDR3 protein. The sample comprises more than 150,000 distinct CDR3 sequences, 48% of which are singletons, and around 8.8% rests with the top ten. The sequenced sample consisted of sorted CD4+, CD8+, or CD8+CD57+ T cells (not recorded which) from PBMCs. Source of these receptors: a human donor with aplastic anemia. Both conserved end residues are part of each CDR3. Clone sizes are given selectively: once, few, many, or a class where the clone is expanded.

clone size: many; V gene: TRBV24-1; CDR3 protein: CATSVGQGISTDTQYF
clone size: many; V gene: TRBV7-2; CDR3 protein: CASSFSPGGYEQYF
clone size: -; V gene: TRBV30; CDR3 protein: CASDRGFSYNSPLHF
clone size: -; V gene: TRBV15; CDR3 protein: CATSRDQETGAGSRYF
clone size: many; V gene: TRBV7-3; CDR3 protein: CASSSGALGSYEQYF
clone size: -; V gene: TRBV29-1; CDR3 protein: CSSLAGGIDNEQFF
clone size: -; V gene: TRBV11-2; CDR3 protein: CASSPQEAAYNSPLNF
clone size: many; V gene: TRBV19; CDR3 protein: CATRIGQGSNEKLFF
clone size: many; V gene: TRBV9; CDR3 protein: CASSVGSGGTSGETQYF
clone size: -; V gene: TRBV2; CDR3 protein: CATQGDPDTQYF
clone size: many; V gene: TRBV6-1; CDR3 protein: CASIRRSSYNSPLHF
clone size: many; V gene: TRBV10-3; CDR3 protein: CAISDTLAPQETQYF
clone size: -; V gene: TRBV19; CDR3 protein: CASSTWTDRVNGYTF
clone size: many; V gene: TRBV6-6; CDR3 protein: CASSSYRSTDTQYF
clone size: -; V gene: TRBV20-1; CDR3 protein: CSARPGTGMLNYGYTF
clone size: few; V gene: TRBV20-1; CDR3 protein: CSAFGGSNEQYF
clone size: -; V gene: TRBV7-6; CDR3 protein: CASSLAPQGTYEQYF
clone size: -; V gene: TRBV19; CDR3 protein: CASSIVTVHTGELFF
clone size: -; V gene: TRBV10-2; CDR3 protein: CASTGLVQETQYF
clone size: -; V gene: TRBV7-9; CDR3 protein: CASSSTGRFAYEQYF
clone size: many; V gene: TRBV20-1; CDR3 protein: CSARALQGGNTEAFF
clone size: many; V gene: TRBV7-2; CDR3 protein: CASSLKEGTLFF
clone size: -; V gene: TRBV11-1; CDR3 protein: CASSLVNQGGEQFF
clone size: -; V gene: TRBV29-1; CDR3 protein: CSVGPDRSHSYEQYF
clone size: few; V gene: TRBV24-1; CDR3 protein: CATSPGTGGREQYF
clone size: -; V gene: TRBV19; CDR3 protein: CASSTDRELHEQYF
clone size: -; V gene: TRBV19; CDR3 protein: CASSNSQDSTDTQYF
clone size: -; V gene: TRBV7-7; CDR3 protein: CAKRPAGFQPQHF
clone size: once; V gene: TRBV11-2; CDR3 protein: CASSFGQKNTEAFF
clone size: -; V gene: TRBV24-1; CDR3 protein: CATSAADRYNEQFF
clone size: few; V gene: TRBV2; CDR3 protein: CASSGWGSTSYEQYF
clone size: many; V gene: TRBV24-1; CDR3 protein: CATSATSGRARRTDTQYF
clone size: -; V gene: TRBV5-5; CDR3 protein: CASSFRDRGTNVLTF
clone size: -; V gene: TRBV15; CDR3 protein: CATSHTQDRYEQYF
clone size: -; V gene: TRBV20-1; CDR3 protein: CSARDPDRANGELFF
clone size: many; V gene: TRBV4-2; CDR3 protein: CASSQGTFHF
clone size: few; V gene: TRBV5-6; CDR3 protein: CASSFAGTGGSYEQYF
clone size: many; V gene: TRBV20-1; CDR3 protein: CSASPGPVAKNIQYF
clone size: -; V gene: TRBV6-1; CDR3 protein: CASSESGGRNQSRHF
clone size: -; V gene: TRBV7-6; CDR3 protein: CASRGQANYGYTF
clone size: many; V gene: TRBV11-3; CDR3 protein: CASSSLGGGDEQYF
clone size: -; V gene: TRBV24-1; CDR3 protein: CATSDKDRGKAKNIQYF